This entry lists 22 T cell receptor beta chains sequenced from one sample in a study of T cell responses to AZD1222 COVID-19 vaccine. Using immunoSEQ multiplex PCR, the repertoire was profiled, and TCRdb retains in-frame clones only, with some absent. The data show 150,000 to 200,000 clones, around 90% seen once. The sequencing here drew on peripheral blood, taken on day 0 of AZD1222 vaccination. These receptors were collected from an adult in good health.

The V and J genes are TRBV11-2 and TRBJ2-1; no definite D call. V gave up 3 bases and J gave up 6 bases, with 6 bases separating them. Germline CDR1 SGHAT, CDR2 FQNNGV. The CDR3 totals 12 residues. The CDR3 spells CASSFISNEQFF. In nucleotides, the CDR3 is TGTGCCAGCAGCTTTATTAGCAATGAGCAGTTCTTC.

This rearrangement joins TRBV9 to TRBJ2-2; D may be TRBD1 (6 bases). Germline V gene lookup returns CDR1 SGDLS and CDR2 YYNGEE. Between the trimmed V and J ends, which lost 3 bases and 4 bases, there was a span of 10 bases. The CDR3 sequence is 14 residues long. The CDR3 region is CASSAGVATGELFF. The CDR3 region has the DNA TGTGCCAGCAGCGCAGGGGTCGCCACCGGGGAGCTGTTTTTT.

The V and J genes are TRBV9 and TRBJ2-1; 13 nucleotides match TRBD2. V lost 2 bases and J lost 5; bases outside the gene matches: 13. Germline CDR1 SGDLS, CDR2 YYNGEE. This CDR3 has 19 amino acids. The CDR3 sequence is CASSVRTSGSRPGDNEQFF. In DNA, the CDR3 is TGTGCCAGCAGCGTCCGGACTAGCGGGAGTCGCCCGGGAGACAATGAGCAGTTCTTC.

This chain connects TRBV25-1 to TRBJ1-3; D is unresolved. From germline, CDR1 is MGHDK and CDR2 SYGVNS. V gave up 4 bases and J gave up 0 bases, with 7 bases separating them. This CDR3 is 14 amino acids long. CDR3 nucleotides: TGTGCCAGCAGTGGCACCTCCTCTGGAAACACCATATATTTT. Its protein is CASSGTSSGNTIYF.

The count of this clone is one. The chain combines TRBV6-6 with TRBJ1-4; no reliable D call. Germline V lookup: CDR1 MNHNY, CDR2 SVGAGI (reference sequence). The V end was cut by 3 bases, the J end by 3 bases, with 8 bases between. This CDR3 has 14 residues. The CDR3 sequence: CASSYRRPNEKLFF. CDR3 nucleotides: TGTGCCAGCAGTTATCGGAGGCCTAATGAAAAACTGTTTTTT.

V gene TRBV30 combines with J gene TRBJ2-3, with a possible D match to TRBD2 (6 bases). V lost 3 bases, J lost 1 base, and 11 bases lay in between. This CDR3 region has 14 residues. Germline assignment: CDR1 GTSNPN and CDR2 SVGIG (reference sequence). CDR3 region: CAWRLGGGTDTQYF. The CDR3 nucleotides read TGTGCCTGGAGGCTAGGCGGGGGCACAGATACGCAGTATTTT.

The genes are TRBV19 and TRBJ2-1; D call uncertain. Between the trimmed V and J ends, which lost 3 bases and 10 bases, there was a span of 19 bases. CDR3 length: 15 residues. Germline V gene sequence: CDR1 LNHDA, CDR2 SQIVND (reference sequence). The CDR3 DNA follows: TGTGCCAGTAGTATGACCCCTGTGGGCTTCTTGGAGCAGTTCTTC. Translation gives CASSMTPVGFLEQFF.

The rearrangement uses TRBV11-2 and TRBJ2-1; TRBD2 aligns across 7 bases. The trim removed 5 bases at V and 0 bases at J, leaving 7 bases unmatched. The CDR3 has 16 residues. Germline CDR1 is SGHAT and CDR2 is FQNNGV. The CDR3 loop is CASSIQAGSSYNEQFF. DNA for the CDR3: TGTGCCAGCAGCATCCAAGCGGGGAGCTCCTACAATGAGCAGTTCTTC. Using reference TRBV11-2 and TRBJ2-1 for the parts outside the CDR3, the full variable domain is EAGVAQSPRYKIIEKRQSVAFWCNPISGHATLYWYQQILGQGPKLLIQFQNNGVVDDSQLPKDRFSAERLKGVDSTLKIQPAKLEDSAVYLCASSIQAGSSYNEQFFGPGTRLTVL.

This chain joins TRBV9 and TRBJ2-5; 8 bases are shared with TRBD2. After removal of 4 bases from V and 5 bases from J, the junction contained 10 bases not matched to a gene. CDR3 length: 15 amino acids. The germline gives CDR1 SGDLS, CDR2 YYNGEE. Here the CDR3 reads CASSRGAGVAETQYF. In DNA, the CDR3 is TGTGCCAGCAGCCGGGGAGCGGGAGTAGCTGAGACCCAGTACTTC.

The chain links TRBV7-3 to TRBJ2-1; D not resolved. Trimming pared 1 base from V and 4 bases from J, leaving 5 bases between. CDR1 and CDR2 from the germline V gene are SGHTA and FQGTGA. The CDR3 runs to 13 residues. The CDR3 region is CASSLNLYNEQFF. As DNA, the CDR3 is TGTGCCAGCAGCTTAAATTTATACAATGAGCAGTTCTTC.

This clone was seen a handful of times. The V call is TRBV5-4, the J call TRBJ2-7; no reliable D call. This CDR3 is 13 amino acids long. CDR1 is SGHNT, CDR2 YYREEE, per germline (reference sequence). Trimming pared 6 bases from V and 5 bases from J, leaving 15 bases between. The CDR3 is CASNSNQGNEQYF. Written as DNA, the CDR3 is TGTGCCAGCAACTCCAACCAAGGGAACGAGCAGTACTTC.

The chain recombines TRBV6-2 or TRBV6-3 with TRBJ2-1, with 12 positions matching TRBD2. This CDR3 is built from 19 residues. J gave up 5 bases and V 0 bases, and 11 bases lay outside the gene matches. The germline V gene encodes CDR1 MNHEY and CDR2 SVGEGT. DNA for the CDR3: TGTGCCAGCAGTTACTCCCCACTGACTAGCGGGAGAAGAAACAATGAGCAGTTCTTC. This encodes CASSYSPLTSGRRNNEQFF.

The chain carries TRBV30 and TRBJ2-2; unclear D gene. This CDR3 is built from 12 residues. Between the trimmed V and J ends, which lost 3 bases and 3 bases, there was a span of 5 bases. Looked up from germline, CDR1 is GTSNPN and CDR2 is SVGIG (reference sequence). The CDR3 reads CAWREYTGELFF. The CDR3 DNA reads as TGTGCCTGGAGGGAATACACCGGGGAGCTGTTTTTT.

The chain links TRBV18 to TRBJ2-5, with TRBD2 matching over 11 bases. From germline, CDR1 is KGHSH and CDR2 LQKENI. The CDR3 extends over 16 amino acids. With V trimmed by 3 bases and J by 1 base, 4 bases remained unmatched. The CDR3 DNA is TGTGCCAGCTCACCTAAGACTAGCGGGATCCAAGAGACCCAGTACTTC. Amino acids: CASSPKTSGIQETQYF.

The chain is built from TRBV3-1 (or the pseudogene TRBV3-2) and TRBJ2-1; D gene uncertain. The length of the CDR3 is 13 residues. Germline V CDR1 and CDR2: LGHDT, YNNKEL (reference sequence). V lost 1 base and J lost 9, with 10 bases in between. In DNA form, the CDR3 reads TGTGCCAGCAGCCAAGGTAGTACGACTGAGCAGTTCTTC. It specifies CASSQGSTTEQFF.

J is TRBJ2-5 and V is TRBV11-3; 8 positions match TRBD2. V was clipped by 8 bases and J by 5 bases; unmatched bases: 10. The CDR3 has 14 amino acids. CDR1 and CDR2 from the germline V gene are SGHNT and YENEEA. In DNA form, the CDR3 reads TGTGCCAGCGGCGGAAGCGGGAGTCTCGAGACCCAGTACTTC. The encoded protein is CASGGSGSLETQYF. The full variable domain, in which reference TRBV11-3 and TRBJ2-5 provide the parts outside the CDR3, is EAGVVQSPRYKIIEKKQPVAFWCNPISGHNTLYWYLQNLGQGPELLIRYENEEAVDDSQLPKDRFSAERLKGVDSTLKIQPAELGDSAVYLCASGGSGSLETQYFGPGTRLLVL.

The gene calls are TRBV6-5 and TRBJ1-4; 9 bases are a match to TRBD1. Germline CDR1 is MNHEY and CDR2 is SVGAGI. The junction had 10 bases not matched to a gene; V was cut back by 6 bases and J by 8 bases. CDR3 length: 15 amino acids. CDR3 protein: CASRSPGQGREKLFF. CDR3 nucleotide sequence: TGTGCCAGCAGGTCACCGGGACAGGGACGGGAAAAACTGTTTTTT.

The chain uses TRBV2 and TRBJ2-1; maybe TRBD2 (7 bases). CDR1 is SNHLY, CDR2 FYNNEI, per germline. The CDR3 has 15 residues. The germline V and J ends were trimmed by 5 bases and 2 bases, with 13 bases remaining between them. The chain's CDR3 is CASSTVGGPYNEQFF. As DNA, the CDR3 is TGTGCCAGCAGTACAGTGGGGGGGCCCTACAATGAGCAGTTCTTC.

This clone was detected once. This chain connects TRBV28 to TRBJ1-6, with unresolved D. Germline V gene data show CDR1 as MDHEN and CDR2 as SYDVKM. Trimming cost V 3 bases and J 11 bases, with 17 bases left between them. The CDR3 loop spans 15 amino acids. The DNA of the CDR3 is TGTGCCAGCAGTTTGACGGTTCGGGGAGGGACACCCCTCCACTTT. This translates into CASSLTVRGGTPLHF. The variable domain in full, with the rest retrieved from reference TRBV28 and TRBJ1-6, is DVKVTQSSRYLVKRTGEKVFLECVQDMDHENMFWYRQDPGLGLRLIYFSYDVKMKEKGDIPEGYSVSREKKERFSLILESASTNQTSMYLCASSLTVRGGTPLHFGNGTRLTVT.

V usage is TRBV6-5 and J usage is TRBJ1-2; tentatively, D is TRBD1 (6 bases). Deletions cut 7 bases from V and 8 bases from J, with 17 bases between. CDR1 MNHEY and CDR2 SVGAGI come from the germline V gene. CDR3 size: 13 residues. CDR3 loop: CASKRTGTYGYTF. Written as DNA, the CDR3 is TGTGCCAGCAAACGAACCGGGACATACGGCTACACCTTC.

The DNA of the CDR3 is TGTGCCAGCAGCCACGGGGGTAGCTCCTACGAGCAGTACTTC. This encodes CASSHGGSSYEQYF. The V gene is TRBV7-8, the J gene TRBJ2-7; D may be TRBD2 (6 bases). V lost 5 bases and J lost 0, with 11 bases in between. Germline CDR1 and CDR2: SGHVS and FQNEAQ. This CDR3 spans 14 amino acids.

The chain recombines TRBV12-3 or TRBV12-4 with TRBJ2-1; D not resolved. This CDR3 comprises 12 residues. The germline V and J ends were trimmed by 2 bases and 9 bases, with 8 bases remaining between them. CDR3 DNA: TGTGCCAGCAGTTTATCGGGCGCTGAGCAGTTCTTC. Encoded protein: CASSLSGAEQFF.